This entry is about one T cell receptor beta chain. In Seattle, patients joined the study during active infection and were tracked longitudinally. The data stem from a study of blood T cell repertoires in COVID-19. The wider study: The samples span acute and convalescent COVID-19 from the United States, Italy and Spain. PBMCs, B-cell-depleted T cells, or T cells were the source of the cDNA or gDNA that made up the material.

Germline CDR1 reads KGHSH; CDR2 reads LQKENI. Trimming cost V 5 bases and J 9 bases, with 17 bases left between them. This CDR3 has 13 amino acids. In the original analysis: For nucleated cells, counts were estimated from reference gene primer amplification. Generated by immunoSEQ multiplex PCR, the TCRdb table keeps only in-frame clones and is missing some. That table gives V, J and clone size, and the DNA gave D and trimming. In the table there are 150,000 to 200,000 clones, 85% to 90% of which are singletons. The receptor was derived from a person aged 70 to 85 with COVID-19, enrolled during active disease. J is TRBJ2-7 and V is TRBV18, with a tentative D call TRBD2 (6 bases). Sequenced material: peripheral blood. The CDR3 bases are TGTGCCAGCTCAACCCCGGGGGACTGGCGGCAGTACTTC. Residues: CASSTPGDWRQYF.